This TCR beta chain was sequenced during a study of blood T cell repertoires in COVID-19. Study in general: The samples span acute and convalescent COVID-19 from the United States, Italy and Spain.

Generated by immunoSEQ multiplex PCR, the TCRdb table keeps only in-frame clones and is missing some. The profile shows about 100,000 clones, 65% to 90% of them singletons. The V gene end was trimmed by 5 bases and the J gene end by 8 bases; junction bases not matched to a gene: 6. This CDR3 has 14 residues. Germline V gene data show CDR1 as LNHDA and CDR2 as SQIVND (reference sequence). This sequence originates from a man aged 55 to 70 with acute or convalescent COVID-19. The J gene is TRBJ2-2, the V gene TRBV19; TRBD1 matches 9 bases. Sequenced: peripheral blood. Here the CDR3 reads CASSGDRGKGELFF. As DNA, the CDR3 is TGTGCCAGTAGTGGAGACAGGGGGAAGGGGGAGCTGTTTTTT.